This TCR beta chain derives from a study of blood T cell repertoires in COVID-19. The count of this clone is one. V dropped 6 bases and J dropped 5 bases, with 5 bases sitting between them. The CDR3 is made up of 11 amino acids. The germline CDR1 and CDR2 sequences are GTSNPN and SVGIG (reference sequence). Source study methods: From reference gene primer amplification, estimates of nucleated cell counts were derived. Repertoires were generated with immunoSEQ multiplex PCR, while TCRdb's copy carries only in-frame clones and drops some. V and J calls and clone size come straight from that table; D and trimming were deduced from the DNA. The data show approximately 60,000 clones, with around 83% seen just once and just under 6.5% held by the top ten.

The clonotype comes from a human donor in a cohort sampled during active COVID-19. The chain links TRBV30 to TRBJ1-6, with D uncertain. Sequenced: peripheral blood. The chain's CDR3 is CACRNNSPLHF. As DNA, the CDR3 is TGTGCCTGTAGAAATAATTCACCCCTCCACTTT.